This record looks at one TCR beta chain sequence and its context. What it binds is not known. One entry per CDR3 protein results from TCRdb running MiXCR on the 5' RACE reads. The repertoire holds a few hundred thousand distinct CDR3 sequences, with around 25% as singletons. This CDR3 has 12 amino acids. CDR1 is DFQATT and CDR2 is SNEGSKA in the germline V gene (reference sequence). Between the trimmed V and J ends, which lost 5 bases and 7 bases, there was a span of 14 bases. The source of the sample is a study of T-cell memory formation after mild COVID-19. Study-wide findings and caveats: Shrinking CD4+ clones resided mostly in CM and EM, and CD8+ ones in EMRA.

The sequence was obtained from an adult woman who had mild COVID-19 (a few samples of this study predate the infection). Cell type and time point are not known. V is TRBV20-1 and J is TRBJ1-2; possibly TRBD1 for D (6 bases). The specimen was PBMCs or a T cell subset sorted from them (not recorded which). CDR3 protein: CSAGNRDTGYTF. The CDR3 DNA follows: TGCAGTGCTGGGAACCGGGACACTGGCTACACCTTC.